This is a list of T cell receptor beta chains from one sample in a study of blood T cell repertoires in COVID-19. Clones were sequenced by immunoSEQ multiplex PCR, and TCRdb holds only the in-frame ones, with some missing. The table lists about 82,000 clones, about 83% of them singletons, with over 15% in the top ten. The sequencing input was peripheral blood. Receptors originate from a woman aged 60-75 years with acute or convalescent COVID-19. CDR3s include the opening cysteine and the closing phenylalanine or tryptophan. Each record gives: V gene, clone size, D gene, J gene, CDR3 DNA, CDR3 protein. A D gene is named only where the DNA matches it firmly. Only some rows state a clone size, as once, few, many or a class for expanded clones.

v_gene: TRBV6-2/TRBV6-3
abundance: -
d_gene: TRBD1
j_gene: TRBJ2-7
CDR3nt: TGTGCCAGCAGTTCCCTACGACGGACAGGGGCGGTTTACTACGAGCAGTACTTC
CDR3aa: CASSSLRRTGAVYYEQYF

v_gene: TRBV9
abundance: -
d_gene: -
j_gene: TRBJ2-7
CDR3nt: TGTGCCAGCAGCGTAGAATCGTTCTCGGGCGAGCAGTACTTC
CDR3aa: CASSVESFSGEQYF

v_gene: TRBV5-4
abundance: few
d_gene: -
j_gene: TRBJ1-2
CDR3nt: TGTGCCAGCAGCTTGAAAAAACAGGGTAACTATGGCTACACCTTC
CDR3aa: CASSLKKQGNYGYTF

v_gene: TRBV7-9
abundance: -
d_gene: -
j_gene: TRBJ1-2
CDR3nt: TGTGCCAGCAGCTTAGAGGAGTTCTATGGCTACACCTTC
CDR3aa: CASSLEEFYGYTF

v_gene: TRBV6-6
abundance: few
d_gene: -
j_gene: TRBJ1-1
CDR3nt: TGTGCCAGCAGTTATGAGACTGAAGCTTTCTTT
CDR3aa: CASSYETEAFF

v_gene: TRBV24-1
abundance: -
d_gene: TRBD1
j_gene: TRBJ2-1
CDR3nt: TGTGCCACCAGTGGAGCCCCGGGACAGGGCTACTACAATGAGCAGTTCTTC
CDR3aa: CATSGAPGQGYYNEQFF

v_gene: TRBV5-1
abundance: -
d_gene: TRBD1
j_gene: TRBJ2-5
CDR3nt: TGCGCCAGCAGGTTAGCCCTGGGACAGGGGGCACGAGAGACCCAGTACTTC
CDR3aa: CASRLALGQGARETQYF

v_gene: TRBV10-1
abundance: once
d_gene: TRBD1
j_gene: TRBJ2-2
CDR3nt: TGCGCCAGCAGTACCGGGACAGAGACCGGGGAGCTGTTTTTT
CDR3aa: CASSTGTETGELFF

v_gene: TRBV3-1/TRBV3-2
abundance: -
d_gene: TRBD1
j_gene: TRBJ2-7
CDR3nt: TGTGCCAGCAGCTGGACAGGGGGCTCCGAGCAGTACTTC
CDR3aa: CASSWTGGSEQYF

v_gene: TRBV10-3
abundance: once
d_gene: TRBD1
j_gene: TRBJ1-2
CDR3nt: TGTGCCACCGGAGGAATGGACAGGGAGCACTATGGCTACACCTTC
CDR3aa: CATGGMDREHYGYTF

v_gene: TRBV27
abundance: -
d_gene: TRBD1
j_gene: TRBJ2-1
CDR3nt: TGTGCCAGCAGTTTATTGGGACAGGTCACTGAGCAGTTCTTC
CDR3aa: CASSLLGQVTEQFF

v_gene: TRBV3-1/TRBV3-2
abundance: -
d_gene: TRBD1
j_gene: TRBJ2-3
CDR3nt: TGTGCCAGCAGCCAAGATAGATTGAGACAGGGGGCAGATACGCAGTATTTT
CDR3aa: CASSQDRLRQGADTQYF

v_gene: TRBV9
abundance: -
d_gene: -
j_gene: TRBJ1-1
CDR3nt: TGTGCCAGCAGCTCCCAGGGAATGAACACTGAAGCTTTCTTT
CDR3aa: CASSSQGMNTEAFF

v_gene: TRBV7-2
abundance: -
d_gene: -
j_gene: TRBJ2-1
CDR3nt: TGTGCCAGCAGCCCCCGCTGGAGCTCCTACAATGAGCAGTTCTTC
CDR3aa: CASSPRWSSYNEQFF

v_gene: TRBV9
abundance: -
d_gene: -
j_gene: TRBJ2-1
CDR3nt: TGTGCCAGCAGCGTAGAATTAGCAGGGTACAATGAGCAGTTCTTC
CDR3aa: CASSVELAGYNEQFF

v_gene: TRBV2
abundance: -
d_gene: TRBD1
j_gene: TRBJ1-5
CDR3nt: TGTGCCAGCAGTGAAGCGGGAACAGGGGACAATCAGCCCCAGCATTTT
CDR3aa: CASSEAGTGDNQPQHF

v_gene: TRBV9
abundance: -
d_gene: -
j_gene: TRBJ1-2
CDR3nt: TGTGCCAGCAGCGCTCGGGACTACTATGGCTACACCTTC
CDR3aa: CASSARDYYGYTF